The present TCR beta chain was sequenced within a study of patients and donors after allogeneic stem cell transplantation. TCRdb called the RT-PCR reads again in MiXCR, with one record for every CDR3 protein. The sample yields hundreds of thousands of distinct CDR3 sequences, approximately 14% seen once. The sequence came from a human donor who was either an allogeneic HSCT recipient or a stem cell or donor lymphocyte infusion donor (not recorded which). It is not recorded whose cells these are; they may come from a transplant donor. Sequenced material: blood, either unsorted or a sorted T cell fraction (not recorded which).

The CDR3 DNA reads as TGTGCCAGCAGCCCCACTGAGAGGGAGCAGTACTTC. Residues: CASSPTEREQYF. This chain links TRBV12-3 or TRBV12-4 with TRBJ2-7; D is ambiguous. V lost 6 bases and J lost 7, with 13 bases in between. This CDR3 is built from 12 residues.